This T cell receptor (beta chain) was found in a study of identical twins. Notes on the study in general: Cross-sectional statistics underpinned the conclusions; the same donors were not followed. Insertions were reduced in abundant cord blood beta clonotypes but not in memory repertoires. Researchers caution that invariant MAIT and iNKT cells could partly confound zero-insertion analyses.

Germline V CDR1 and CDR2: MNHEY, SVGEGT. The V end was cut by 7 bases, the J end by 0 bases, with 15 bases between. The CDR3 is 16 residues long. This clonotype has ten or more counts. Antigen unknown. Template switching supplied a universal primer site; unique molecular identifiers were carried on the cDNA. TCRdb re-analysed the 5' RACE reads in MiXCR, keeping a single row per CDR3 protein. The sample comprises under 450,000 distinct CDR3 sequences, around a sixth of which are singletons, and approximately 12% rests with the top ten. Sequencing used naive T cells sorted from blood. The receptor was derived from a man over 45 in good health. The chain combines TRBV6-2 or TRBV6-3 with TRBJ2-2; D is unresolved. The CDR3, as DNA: TGTGCCAGCAACGAGGAGAAAACCTCGAACACCGGGGAGCTGTTTTTT. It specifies CASNEEKTSNTGELFF.